This is a list of T cell receptor beta chains from one sample in a study of blood T cell repertoires in COVID-19. Profiling relied on immunoSEQ multiplex PCR, and the TCRdb table lists in-frame clones only, not all of them. Among 200,000 to 300,000 clones, roughly 79% were seen once, and the ten largest hold 1.5% to 2%. Sequenced: peripheral blood. The receptors stem from a woman older than 75 with acute or convalescent COVID-19. Each CDR3 is given with its conserved first and last residue. The order of the fields is D gene, clone size, V gene, J gene, CDR3 protein. A D gene is named only where the DNA matches it firmly. Clone size, where shown, is once, few, many, or a class for clones that have expanded.

d_call: -
clone_size: -
v_call: TRBV7-3
j_call: TRBJ1-1
cdr3_aa: CASSLRGRGEAFF

d_call: -
clone_size: -
v_call: TRBV6-5
j_call: TRBJ2-4
cdr3_aa: CASRRQQSKNIQYF

d_call: -
clone_size: -
v_call: TRBV27
j_call: TRBJ2-3
cdr3_aa: CASSQLVTESTDTQYF

d_call: -
clone_size: once
v_call: TRBV7-9
j_call: TRBJ2-3
cdr3_aa: CASSPPGYDTQYF

d_call: TRBD1
clone_size: -
v_call: TRBV6-5
j_call: TRBJ1-1
cdr3_aa: CASSYARTGEAFF

d_call: TRBD1
clone_size: -
v_call: TRBV11-1
j_call: TRBJ1-2
cdr3_aa: CASSLTGADGYTF

d_call: -
clone_size: -
v_call: TRBV4-2
j_call: TRBJ1-2
cdr3_aa: CASSQPGQYGYTF

d_call: -
clone_size: -
v_call: TRBV5-4
j_call: TRBJ2-7
cdr3_aa: CASSAYLGREQYF

d_call: -
clone_size: -
v_call: TRBV4-1
j_call: TRBJ2-2
cdr3_aa: CASSQVPGDTGELFF

d_call: -
clone_size: few
v_call: TRBV3-1/TRBV3-2
j_call: TRBJ1-6
cdr3_aa: CASRTLLGSNSPLHF

d_call: -
clone_size: -
v_call: TRBV11-2
j_call: TRBJ2-5
cdr3_aa: CASSGAGVKGGTQYF

d_call: TRBD1
clone_size: -
v_call: TRBV18
j_call: TRBJ1-2
cdr3_aa: CASSHIRGPDPNYGYTF

d_call: -
clone_size: -
v_call: TRBV5-6
j_call: TRBJ2-3
cdr3_aa: CASSTAGPTDTQYF

d_call: -
clone_size: -
v_call: TRBV21-1
j_call: TRBJ2-1
cdr3_aa: CASSKEETGEGEQFF

d_call: -
clone_size: -
v_call: TRBV5-1
j_call: TRBJ1-2
cdr3_aa: CASSSPGLPYTF

d_call: TRBD1
clone_size: -
v_call: TRBV5-4
j_call: TRBJ2-1
cdr3_aa: CASSTGQGRDTNEQFF

d_call: TRBD1
clone_size: once
v_call: TRBV7-9
j_call: TRBJ1-2
cdr3_aa: CASSFRDRAPTF

d_call: -
clone_size: few
v_call: TRBV10-2
j_call: TRBJ2-3
cdr3_aa: CASSTTDTQYF

d_call: -
clone_size: -
v_call: TRBV18
j_call: TRBJ1-1
cdr3_aa: CASSLGQGVLSEAFF

d_call: TRBD2
clone_size: -
v_call: TRBV9
j_call: TRBJ2-1
cdr3_aa: CASSAPSGGASEQFF

d_call: -
clone_size: -
v_call: TRBV19
j_call: TRBJ1-1
cdr3_aa: CASSLLGDAEAFF

d_call: TRBD2
clone_size: -
v_call: TRBV18
j_call: TRBJ2-1
cdr3_aa: CASSPLERGGGEQFF

d_call: -
clone_size: -
v_call: TRBV5-1
j_call: TRBJ2-5
cdr3_aa: CASSLVKRGETQYF

d_call: TRBD1
clone_size: -
v_call: TRBV7-9
j_call: TRBJ1-2
cdr3_aa: CASSPKQGNYGYTF

d_call: TRBD2
clone_size: -
v_call: TRBV5-1
j_call: TRBJ2-5
cdr3_aa: CASSLGTSGGQETQYF

d_call: TRBD2
clone_size: -
v_call: TRBV28
j_call: TRBJ2-7
cdr3_aa: CASSLYSGRAGEQYF

d_call: TRBD1
clone_size: -
v_call: TRBV4-3
j_call: TRBJ2-3
cdr3_aa: CASSQVTGGGSTDTQYF